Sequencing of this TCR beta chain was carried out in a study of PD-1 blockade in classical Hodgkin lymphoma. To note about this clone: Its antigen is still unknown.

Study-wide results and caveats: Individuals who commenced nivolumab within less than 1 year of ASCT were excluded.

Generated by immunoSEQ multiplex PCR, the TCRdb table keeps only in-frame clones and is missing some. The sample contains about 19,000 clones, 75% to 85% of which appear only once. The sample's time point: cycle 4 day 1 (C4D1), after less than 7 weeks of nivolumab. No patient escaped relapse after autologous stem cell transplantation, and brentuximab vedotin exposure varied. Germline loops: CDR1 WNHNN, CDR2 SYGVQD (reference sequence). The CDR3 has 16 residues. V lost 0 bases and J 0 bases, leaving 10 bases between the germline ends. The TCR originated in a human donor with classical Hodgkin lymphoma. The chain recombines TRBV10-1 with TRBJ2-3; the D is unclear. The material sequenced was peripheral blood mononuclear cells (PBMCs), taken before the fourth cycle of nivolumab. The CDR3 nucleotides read TGCGCCAGCAGTGAGTCGCCAGATCCCAGCACAGATACGCAGTATTTT. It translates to CASSESPDPSTDTQYF.